This T cell receptor beta chain was sequenced during a study of OX40 agonist ivuxolimab in advanced cancers. Study conclusions and caveats: Expanded clones were, on average, more numerous among CD8+ T cells than CD4+.

The ends were cut back, 5 bases at V and 1 base at J, with 18 bases in the middle. This CDR3 contains 16 residues. Germline values: CDR1 SEHNR, CDR2 FQNEAQ (reference sequence). This clone was observed a single time. The target antigen is unknown. Clones were sequenced by immunoSEQ multiplex PCR, and TCRdb holds only the in-frame ones, with some missing. The sample includes about 55,000 clones, roughly 90% of them seen just once. The chain has TRBV7-9 and TRBJ2-7; tentative D call: TRBD1 (6 bases). The material was CD4+ or CD8+ T cells sorted from blood, obtained in a trial of the OX40 agonist ivuxolimab. This receptor was taken from an adult with an advanced solid tumor such as melanoma, head and neck, liver or kidney cancer. For the CDR3, the DNA is TGTGCCAGCAGCCGCCGACAGGAAGTTTTGTCCTACGAGCAGTACTTC. Protein product: CASSRRQEVLSYEQYF.